What follows are 27 T cell receptor beta chains derived from one specimen sequenced in a study of monozygotic twins with inflammatory bowel disease. TCRdb re-called the 5' RACE reads and catalogs CDR3 proteins one per entry, DNA excluded. The listing contains about 420,000 distinct CDR3 sequences. Sequences were obtained from blood. The receptors derive from a human donor with ulcerative colitis or Crohn's disease, or a healthy co-twin of an affected twin (not recorded which).

The gene calls are TRBV5-1 and TRBJ2-1; absent DNA, TCRdb's TRBD2 call cannot be checked. Germline V gene lookup returns CDR1 SGHRS and CDR2 YFSETQ. The CDR3 loop spans 17 amino acids. CDR3: CASSFLAGVGSGNEQFF.

The chain has TRBV15 and TRBJ2-1. Germline-derived CDR1 and CDR2 are LNHNV and YYDKDF (reference sequence). The CDR3 covers 13 residues. This chain's CDR3 is CATRGTPQNEQFF.

The chain carries TRBV28 and TRBJ2-3; TCRdb indicates TRBD1, and absent DNA this call remains unverified. The length of the CDR3 is 15 residues. Germline values: CDR1 MDHEN, CDR2 SYDVKM. CDR3 protein: CASSPTGGGLHTQYF.

V usage is TRBV30 and J usage is TRBJ1-2; the TCRdb D gene call, TRBD1, has no DNA to confirm it. Germline V gene data show CDR1 as GTSNPN and CDR2 as SVGIG (reference sequence). The CDR3 consists of 13 residues. The CDR3 here is CAWTRTGLGGYTF. Combining the CDR3 with reference TRBV30 and TRBJ1-2 gives the whole variable domain SQTIHQWPATLVQPVGSPLSLECTVEGTSNPNLYWYRQAAGRGLQLLFYSVGIGQISSEVPQNLSASRPQDRQFILSSKKLLLSDSGFYLCAWTRTGLGGYTFGSGTRLTVV.

The gene calls are TRBV5-1 and TRBJ2-3; TCRdb selects TRBD2, and the lack of DNA leaves this call unchecked. Germline CDR1 reads SGHRS; CDR2 reads YFSETQ. The CDR3 runs 14 residues. This CDR3 reads CASSGGTSGDTQYF.

The chain is built from TRBV5-5 and TRBJ1-5; absent DNA, TCRdb's TRBD1 call cannot be checked. The CDR3 runs 15 residues. Germline CDR1 SGHKS, CDR2 YYEKEE (reference sequence). The CDR3: CASSFTGARSQPQHF.

Here the CDR3 reads CASSLDWGQRIAKNIQYF. The chain carries TRBV5-5 and TRBJ2-4; TCRdb calls TRBD1, which cannot be checked without DNA. Looked up from germline, CDR1 is SGHKS and CDR2 is YYEKEE (reference sequence). The CDR3 totals 18 residues.

The V gene is TRBV3-1, the J gene TRBJ2-7; TCRdb proposes TRBD2, but this gene call is untestable without DNA. The CDR3 runs 17 residues. CDR1 LGHDT and CDR2 YNNKEL come from the germline V gene (reference sequence). This chain's CDR3 is CASSQGRTSGSFYEQYF.

The rearrangement uses TRBV5-1 and TRBJ2-3; TCRdb returns TRBD2, unconfirmable since there is no DNA. The CDR3 runs to 17 residues. Germline values: CDR1 SGHRS, CDR2 YFSETQ. The chain's CDR3 is CASSPISGSPSTDTQYF. The whole variable domain, filled in from reference TRBV5-1 and TRBJ2-3, reads KAGVTQTPRYLIKTRGQQVTLSCSPISGHRSVSWYQQTPGQGLQFLFEYFSETQRNKGNFPGRFSGRQFSNSRSEMNVSTLELGDSALYLCASSPISGSPSTDTQYFGPGTRLTVL.

The rearrangement links TRBV13 to TRBJ1-2; TCRdb indicates TRBD1, and absent DNA this call remains unverified. This CDR3 region has 14 residues. CDR1 PRHDT and CDR2 FYEKMQ come from the germline V gene (reference sequence). The CDR3: CASSTSTGGHGYTF.

The chain combines TRBV29-1 with TRBJ2-7; TCRdb indicates TRBD1, and absent DNA this call remains unverified. Germline CDR1 reads SQVTM; CDR2 reads ANQGSEA. CDR3 length equals 14 residues. The CDR3 region is CSVDTGGPGLEQYF.

The chain joins TRBV5-1 to TRBJ1-1; with no DNA, the TCRdb D assignment of TRBD1 cannot be verified. Germline V gene data show CDR1 as SGHRS and CDR2 as YFSETQ. The CDR3 runs to 15 residues. The CDR3 protein is CASSPRTGMNTEAFF.

The J gene is TRBJ2-5, the V gene TRBV7-8; TCRdb names TRBD1, which stays unverified in the absence of DNA. Germline V gene lookup returns CDR1 SGHVS and CDR2 FQNEAQ. CDR3 length equals 13 residues. CDR3 in amino acids: CASSLALGGTQYF.

The V gene is TRBV27, the J gene TRBJ2-5; TCRdb's D gene call, TRBD1, goes unchecked for lack of DNA. Germline CDR1 MNHEY, CDR2 SMNVEV (reference sequence). This CDR3 spans 15 amino acids. The CDR3: CASSPSWNKGETQYF.

This rearrangement joins TRBV11-2 to TRBJ2-1. Per the germline V gene, CDR1 is SGHAT and CDR2 is FQNNGV. The CDR3 runs 16 residues. The CDR3 reads CASSLAGGSIYNEQFF.

The J gene is TRBJ2-2, the V gene TRBV6-1; TCRdb's assignment of TRBD1 cannot be checked, as there is no DNA. Germline CDR1 and CDR2: MNHNS and SASEGT. The length of the CDR3 is 18 residues. The CDR3 sequence: CASRPAGTRGDLSGELFF.

The chain employs TRBV28 and TRBJ1-2; TCRdb's assignment of TRBD1 cannot be checked, as there is no DNA. The CDR3 runs to 15 residues. Germline CDR1 is MDHEN and CDR2 is SYDVKM. CDR3 residues: CASRQGFSTTYGYTF.

V usage is TRBV20-1 and J usage is TRBJ2-1; TCRdb returns TRBD1, unconfirmable since there is no DNA. Looked up from germline, CDR1 is DFQATT and CDR2 is SNEGSKA (reference sequence). There are 14 residues in the CDR3. CDR3 loop: CSASLGGQRNEQFF.

Here the CDR3 reads CASRPGGKGGELFF. The chain joins TRBV5-5 to TRBJ2-2; TCRdb picks TRBD1, but there is no DNA to check that call. This CDR3 region has 14 residues. Germline CDR1 reads SGHKS; CDR2 reads YYEKEE (reference sequence).

V gene TRBV27 combines with J gene TRBJ2-7; TCRdb's D call of TRBD1 is untestable without DNA. CDR3 length: 14 residues. Per the germline V gene, CDR1 is MNHEY and CDR2 is SMNVEV (reference sequence). CDR3 sequence: CASTMTGPSYEQYF.

V and J are TRBV13 and TRBJ2-1; TCRdb's D call, TRBD2, is unchecked because there is no DNA. Germline V lookup: CDR1 PRHDT, CDR2 FYEKMQ (reference sequence). The CDR3 loop spans 14 amino acids. The CDR3 here is CASSGSGRHNEQFF. Combining the CDR3 with reference TRBV13 and TRBJ2-1 gives the whole variable domain AAGVIQSPRHLIKEKRETATLKCYPIPRHDTVYWYQQGPGQDPQFLISFYEKMQSDKGSIPDRFSAQQFSDYHSELNMSSLELGDSALYFCASSGSGRHNEQFFGPGTRLTVL.

The J gene is TRBJ2-1, the V gene TRBV12-3 or TRBV12-4; TCRdb gives TRBD1 as the D gene, but with no DNA this cannot be confirmed. There are 13 residues in the CDR3. This CDR3 is CASTGGAYNEQFF.

The chain uses TRBV3-1 and TRBJ1-1; TCRdb calls TRBD1, which cannot be checked without DNA. The CDR3 runs to 15 residues. Germline assignment: CDR1 LGHDT and CDR2 YNNKEL (reference sequence). CDR3 residues: CASSRTGTHATEAFF.

V gene TRBV6-1 combines with J gene TRBJ2-3; with no DNA, the TCRdb D assignment of TRBD2 cannot be verified. The germline gives CDR1 MNHNS, CDR2 SASEGT. The CDR3 length is 16 residues. CDR3 sequence: CASSRNGLAGTDTQYF.

The chain couples TRBV6-1 to TRBJ2-3; TCRdb indicates TRBD2, and absent DNA this call remains unverified. Germline V gene data show CDR1 as MNHNS and CDR2 as SASEGT. This CDR3 is built from 16 residues. The CDR3 region is CATNLLAPHRTDTQYF.

The genes are TRBV5-1 and TRBJ1-1; the D call of TRBD1 rests on TCRdb alone, since no DNA is present to check it. CDR1 and CDR2 (germline): SGHRS, YFSETQ. This CDR3 has 14 amino acids. This CDR3 reads CASSSGQGARKAFF.

This rearrangement joins TRBV19 to TRBJ2-7; the TCRdb D gene call, TRBD2, has no DNA to confirm it. The CDR3 sequence is 16 residues long. Germline values: CDR1 LNHDA, CDR2 SQIVND (reference sequence). CDR3 loop: CASSIGLAVYSYEQYF. Full variable domain (rest looked up from reference TRBV19 and TRBJ2-7): DGGITQSPKYLFRKEGQNVTLSCEQNLNHDAMYWYRQDPGQGLRLIYYSQIVNDFQKGDIAEGYSVSREKKESFPLTVTSAQKNPTAFYLCASSIGLAVYSYEQYFGPGTRLTVT.